This is a list of T cell receptor beta chains from one sample in a study of T cell responses to AZD1222 COVID-19 vaccine. Using immunoSEQ multiplex PCR, the repertoire was profiled, and TCRdb retains in-frame clones only, with some absent. The sample has about 100,000 clones, more than 70% seen once. The source was peripheral blood, collected on day 0 of AZD1222 vaccination. The source is an adult in good health. Both conserved end residues are part of each CDR3. The D gene is left open where the match is weak. Size tells how often a clone was seen (once, few, many) or the class of an expanded clone, and some rows leave it out.

TGTGCCTGGAGGGACAGGGAAACTGGAAACACCATATATTTT	CAWRDRETGNTIYF	TRBD1	-	TRBV30	TRBJ1-3
TGCGCCAGCAGCCAAGGAGGCGGGAGGGCCATTAATGAGCAGTTCTTC	CASSQGGGRAINEQFF	TRBD2	-	TRBV4-3	TRBJ2-1
TGTGCCAGCAGTGCAAGACAATCAAAGGCTGAAGCTTTCTTT	CASSARQSKAEAFF	-	-	TRBV6-2/TRBV6-3	TRBJ1-1
TGTGCCAGCAGTTTTGCCGGGGTCTACAATGAGCAGTTCTTC	CASSFAGVYNEQFF	-	-	TRBV27	TRBJ2-1
TGTGCCATCAGCCCGAGTTGGGCTAGCGGGAGGCTCGAGCAGTACTTC	CAISPSWASGRLEQYF	TRBD2	-	TRBV10-3	TRBJ2-7
TGTGCCTGGAGTCGGGGGACTAGCGGAGGGGTAGGGGAGCTGTTTTTT	CAWSRGTSGGVGELFF	TRBD2	-	TRBV30	TRBJ2-2
TGTGCCAGCAGTGATCTTGGGTCGGGCAATCAGCCCCAGCATTTT	CASSDLGSGNQPQHF	-	once	TRBV6-1	TRBJ1-5
TGTGCCAGCAGTTTGGCAGGGTATCAGCCCCAGCATTTT	CASSLAGYQPQHF	-	once	TRBV27	TRBJ1-5
TGTGCCAGCAGTTCCACGGACGGTTCCTACGAGCAGTACTTC	CASSSTDGSYEQYF	-	-	TRBV5-6	TRBJ2-7
TGTGCCAGCAGTTACGCCCAGCTGATTCAGTACTTC	CASSYAQLIQYF	-	-	TRBV6-2/TRBV6-3	TRBJ2-4
TGTGCCAGCAGCCAAGAGGGCCAGATACAAGAGACCCAGTACTTC	CASSQEGQIQETQYF	-	-	TRBV4-2	TRBJ2-5
TGTGCCAGCAGTCAAAGGGATTCACCCCTCCACTTT	CASSQRDSPLHF	-	-	TRBV6-5	TRBJ1-6
TGTGCCGTCTCCGGGACTAGTGCCCTCTACGAGCAGTACTTC	CAVSGTSALYEQYF	TRBD2	-	TRBV28	TRBJ2-7
TGCGCCAGCAGCCAAGATACCCGGTACTTTGATACGCAGTATTTT	CASSQDTRYFDTQYF	-	-	TRBV4-3	TRBJ2-3
TGTGCCAGCAGTTCTGGAGGGGGGGAGACCCAGTACTTC	CASSSGGGETQYF	-	-	TRBV12-3/TRBV12-4	TRBJ2-5
TGTGCCAGCAGCTACGTGACTAGCGGGGTTGCTCCTGAGCAGTTCTTC	CASSYVTSGVAPEQFF	TRBD2	-	TRBV7-2	TRBJ2-1
TGTGCCAGCAGCTTGTGGGGATCTAGTCAGTTCGCGAACACCGGGGAGCTGTTTTTT	CASSLWGSSQFANTGELFF	-	once	TRBV7-8	TRBJ2-2
TGTGCCAGCAGCTTAAGGAAGGGCACAGATACGCAGTATTTT	CASSLRKGTDTQYF	-	once	TRBV7-2	TRBJ2-3
TGCAGCGTCTCGGGACAGGGAGAAAACATTCAGTACTTC	CSVSGQGENIQYF	TRBD1	-	TRBV29-1	TRBJ2-4
TGTGCCAGCAGTCTGCAGGGACCGGGTGGCTACACCTTC	CASSLQGPGGYTF	-	-	TRBV12-3/TRBV12-4	TRBJ1-2
TGTGCCAGTAGACCGGCTAGCTCCTACAATGAGCAGTTCTTC	CASRPASSYNEQFF	-	-	TRBV6-6	TRBJ2-1
TGTGCCAGCAATCCGGGGGGCACAGATACGCAGTATTTT	CASNPGGTDTQYF	-	-	TRBV2	TRBJ2-3
TGTGCCAGCAGTTACCCCCCCAGCAATGAGCAGTTCTTC	CASSYPPSNEQFF	-	once	TRBV6-2/TRBV6-3	TRBJ2-1
TGTGCCAGCTCACCAAGGGACAGGGCCCAAGAGACCCAGTACTTC	CASSPRDRAQETQYF	TRBD1	-	TRBV18	TRBJ2-5
TGTGCCAGTAGGACCGGGGAAGATGAAAAACTGTTTTTT	CASRTGEDEKLFF	-	-	TRBV19	TRBJ1-4
TGTGCCAGCAGCCAAACTAGCGCCCACTCCTACGAGCAGTACTTC	CASSQTSAHSYEQYF	TRBD2	-	TRBV4-2	TRBJ2-7
TGTGCCAGCAGTCCAGCGGGACCGAGGGGCCCCTACGAGCAGTACTTC	CASSPAGPRGPYEQYF	TRBD2	-	TRBV28	TRBJ2-7
TGTGCCACCAGTGATTCGGGGCAGGATAAGCCTGAAGAGACCCAGTACTTC	CATSDSGQDKPEETQYF	-	-	TRBV24-1	TRBJ2-5
TGCAGTGCTAGTTTCGTGGGGGGGGCCCAGTACTACGAGCAGTACTTC	CSASFVGGAQYYEQYF	-	-	TRBV20-1	TRBJ2-7
TGTGCCAGCAGTTTGGGGGATAGGGCCTTAAACTATGGCTACACCTTC	CASSLGDRALNYGYTF	-	-	TRBV28	TRBJ1-2
TGTGCCAGCAGTGAACAGGGTAACTTAGCGCCCCAGCATTTT	CASSEQGNLAPQHF	-	-	TRBV25-1	TRBJ1-5
TGTGCCAGCAGCAACACTAACTATGGCTACACCTTC	CASSNTNYGYTF	-	-	TRBV7-9	TRBJ1-2
TGCGCCAGCAGTTACAGGGGGTCTAGCTATGGCTACACCTTC	CASSYRGSSYGYTF	TRBD1	-	TRBV23-1	TRBJ1-2
TGTGCCAGCAGGACAGGGGGCCTGTTGCCTACGCAGTATTTT	CASRTGGLLPTQYF	TRBD1	medium-sized	TRBV5-6	TRBJ2-3
TGTGCCAGCTCGGAAGGACAGGGGGACTATGGCTACACCTTC	CASSEGQGDYGYTF	TRBD1	-	TRBV18	TRBJ1-2
TGTGCCAGCAGCCCAGCGGGGGGGAGGGGAACCTACGAGCAGTACTTC	CASSPAGGRGTYEQYF	TRBD2	-	TRBV11-2	TRBJ2-7
TGTGCCAGCAGCGATATGGGACAGGGGGCTTATGGCTACACCTTC	CASSDMGQGAYGYTF	TRBD1	-	TRBV28	TRBJ1-2
TGTGCCAGCAGCCAAGTTTCCTCGTCGATAGCCAAAAACATTCAGTACTTC	CASSQVSSSIAKNIQYF	-	-	TRBV3-1/TRBV3-2	TRBJ2-4
TGTGCCAGCATCCGGGGGACTAACTCCTACGAGCAGTACTTC	CASIRGTNSYEQYF	TRBD2	-	TRBV28	TRBJ2-7
TGTGCCAGCAGCCCTTACAGGGGAAGGCAGTACTTC	CASSPYRGRQYF	TRBD1	-	TRBV11-2	TRBJ2-7
TGTGCCAGCAGTTTATCGGGGGTAATACTAGCGGGAGCCCCGGGTGAGCAGTTCTTC	CASSLSGVILAGAPGEQFF	TRBD2	-	TRBV27	TRBJ2-1
TGTGCCAGCAGATCGGGATTTACCCAAGAGACCCAGTACTTC	CASRSGFTQETQYF	-	few	TRBV6-5	TRBJ2-5
TGTGCCAGCAGCCAAGATGGGACAGGAGAGTGTGAATACGAGCAGTACTTC	CASSQDGTGECEYEQYF	TRBD1	-	TRBV3-1/TRBV3-2	TRBJ2-7
TGTGCCAGCAGCCAAGAAACAGGGTGGGATGGCTACACCTTC	CASSQETGWDGYTF	-	-	TRBV14	TRBJ1-2
TGTGCCAGTAGTATACCCCCGGGACTAGCGGGAGCCTACGAGCAGTACTTC	CASSIPPGLAGAYEQYF	TRBD2	once	TRBV19	TRBJ2-7
TGCAGTGCTAGTGAAGGGAGGGGTGAAAAACTGTTTTTT	CSASEGRGEKLFF	-	-	TRBV20-1	TRBJ1-4
TGTGCCAGCAGCTATACGGATTATGGCTACACCTTC	CASSYTDYGYTF	-	-	TRBV6-2/TRBV6-3	TRBJ1-2
TGTGCCACCAGATCAGCGAGATCGAACACTGAAGCTTTCTTT	CATRSARSNTEAFF	-	-	TRBV24-1	TRBJ1-1
TGTGCCAGTAGTATTTCCCCCTACGAGCAGTGCTTC	CASSISPYEQCF	-	-	TRBV19	TRBJ2-7
TGTGCCAGCTCACCGTACAGCGGTCAGCCCCAGCATTTT	CASSPYSGQPQHF	-	-	TRBV18	TRBJ1-5
TGTGCCACCAGTTCTGAGTACTATGGCTACACCTTC	CATSSEYYGYTF	-	-	TRBV24-1	TRBJ1-2
TGTGCCAGCAGTTTAGGTAGCGACACGCAGTATTTT	CASSLGSDTQYF	-	-	TRBV12-3/TRBV12-4	TRBJ2-3
TGCAGCGTTGAATGGGTTCGGGGACAAGCTTTCTTT	CSVEWVRGQAFF	-	-	TRBV29-1	TRBJ1-1